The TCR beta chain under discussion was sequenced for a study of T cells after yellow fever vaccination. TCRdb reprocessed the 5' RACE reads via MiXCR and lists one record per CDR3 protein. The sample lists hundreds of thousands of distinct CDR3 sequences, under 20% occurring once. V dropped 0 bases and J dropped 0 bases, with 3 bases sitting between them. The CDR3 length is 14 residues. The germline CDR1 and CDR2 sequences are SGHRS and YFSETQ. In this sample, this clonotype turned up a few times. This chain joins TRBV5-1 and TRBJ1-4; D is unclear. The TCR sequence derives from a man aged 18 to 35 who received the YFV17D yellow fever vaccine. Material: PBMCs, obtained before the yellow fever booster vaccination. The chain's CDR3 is CASSLETTNEKLFF. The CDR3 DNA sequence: TGCGCCAGCAGCTTGGAGACAACTAATGAAAAACTGTTTTTT.